A single sample gave rise to the 2 T cell receptor beta chains below, sequenced in a study of response to subunit inactivated influenza vaccine. TCRdb independently ran MiXCR on the RT-PCR reads; one entry per CDR3 protein. The table includes a few hundred thousand distinct CDR3 sequences, 12% to 15% detected once. This specimen consisted of PBMCs from blood, obtained roughly 12 days after vaccination. The receptors were sampled from a man aged 45 to 65 who received an inactivated influenza vaccine.

The chain links TRBV10-3 to TRBJ2-5; D gene uncertain. In germline, CDR1 is ENHRY, CDR2 SYGVKD. This CDR3 has 14 residues. The V and J ends lost 4 bases and 5 bases respectively, with 14 bases between them. CDR3 sequence: CAISADGPKETQYF. In nucleotides, the CDR3 is TGTGCCATCAGTGCGGACGGCCCCAAGGAGACCCAGTACTTC.

This clonotype has a handful of counts. The chain links TRBV5-1 to TRBJ2-3, with TRBD1 matching over 7 bases. CDR1 SGHRS and CDR2 YFSETQ come from the germline V gene. After removal of 2 bases from V and 3 bases from J, the junction contained 6 bases not matched to a gene. The CDR3 is 15 amino acids. CDR3 loop: CASSLEGQITDTQYF. CDR3 sequence (DNA): TGCGCCAGCAGCTTAGAGGGACAGATAACAGATACGCAGTATTTT.